The 28 T cell receptor beta chains reported below all come from one sample, sequenced in a study of blood T cell repertoires in COVID-19. Sequenced by immunoSEQ multiplex PCR; TCRdb stores in-frame clones only, minus some. The data show roughly 90,000 clones, with over 85% seen just once and approximately 2.4% held by the top ten. Sequencing used peripheral blood. These receptors were taken from a middle-aged man with acute or convalescent COVID-19.

The rearrangement uses TRBV7-9 and TRBJ1-1, with 9 bases aligning to TRBD1. Germline values: CDR1 SEHNR, CDR2 FQNEAQ (reference sequence). The CDR3 contains 15 residues. Trimming cost V 5 bases and J 2 bases; bases outside gene matches: 6. CDR3 amino acids: CASSARTGVNTEAFF. The CDR3 DNA follows: TGTGCCAGCAGCGCTCGGACAGGGGTCAACACTGAAGCTTTCTTT.

The rearrangement joins TRBV15 to TRBJ1-2, with D hard to call. The germline V gene has CDR1 LNHNV and CDR2 YYDKDF (reference sequence). V dropped 0 bases and J dropped 7 bases, with 12 bases sitting between them. This CDR3 is built from 14 residues. CDR3 sequence reads: CATSRDTGKSGYTF. Written as DNA, the CDR3 is TGTGCCACCAGCAGAGATACGGGAAAGTCTGGCTACACCTTC.

The V gene is TRBV29-1, the J gene TRBJ1-1; 10 positions match TRBD1. CDR1 SQVTM and CDR2 ANQGSEA come from the germline V gene. The CDR3 has 14 residues. After removal of 0 bases from V and 4 bases from J, the junction contained 2 bases not matched to a gene. CDR3 coding DNA: TGCAGCGTTGAAGATGGACAGGGGGGCACTGAAGCTTTCTTT. It translates to CSVEDGQGGTEAFF.

This clone was found a few times. The rearrangement uses TRBV5-8 and TRBJ1-4, with D unresolved. Per the germline V gene, CDR1 is SGHTS and CDR2 is YDEGEE. This CDR3 region has 15 residues. Deletions cut 2 bases from V and 4 bases from J, with 12 bases between. For the CDR3, the DNA is TGTGCCAGCAGCTTTGGACTTGGCGGTAATGAAAAACTGTTTTTT. Translated, it gives CASSFGLGGNEKLFF.

The V gene is TRBV19, the J gene TRBJ2-5; possible D gene TRBD2, 6 bases. The CDR3 totals 13 residues. Germline-derived CDR1 and CDR2 are LNHDA and SQIVND (reference sequence). V was cut by 3 bases and J by 5 bases, with 10 bases left in between. Here the CDR3 DNA reads TGTGCCAGTAGTATTCGTGGGGGGGAGACCCAGTACTTC. Its protein product is CASSIRGGETQYF.

The CDR3 protein is CASSSRGLAGDEQFF. CDR3 coding DNA: TGTGCCAGCAGCTCCCGAGGACTAGCGGGAGATGAGCAGTTCTTC. The rearrangement joins TRBV7-3 to TRBJ2-1; 13 nucleotides match TRBD2. V lost 4 bases to trimming and J lost 8 bases; unmatched junction nucleotides: 5. Germline V gene data show CDR1 as SGHTA and CDR2 as FQGTGA. The CDR3 covers 15 residues.

This chain joins TRBV5-1 and TRBJ2-3; 8 bases agree with TRBD2. The V and J ends lost 6 bases and 1 base, in that order; junction bases with no gene match: 4. This CDR3 is built from 14 residues. The germline gives CDR1 SGHRS, CDR2 YFSETQ. The DNA of the CDR3 is TGCGCCAGCACTGGGACTAGTCGCACAGATACGCAGTATTTT. Translated, it gives CASTGTSRTDTQYF.

The V and J genes are TRBV5-4 and TRBJ2-5; TRBD1 matches at 7 bases. Germline CDR1 and CDR2: SGHNT and YYREEE (reference sequence). The CDR3 loop spans 13 amino acids. With 4 bases clipped from V and 2 bases from J, the junction kept 2 bases outside the gene matches. In DNA form, the CDR3 reads TGTGCCAGCAGCAGACAGGGACAAGAGACCCAGTACTTC. Translated, it gives CASSRQGQETQYF.

The CDR3 region has the DNA TGCGCCAGCAGCTTGGGGTGGGGGGAAACTGAAGCTTTCTTT. This codes for CASSLGWGETEAFF. The chain employs TRBV5-1 and TRBJ1-1; possible D gene TRBD1, 5 bases. Germline V CDR1 and CDR2: SGHRS, YFSETQ. The V end was cut by 0 bases, the J end by 5 bases, with 11 bases between. The CDR3 is 14 amino acids.

V and J are TRBV10-3 and TRBJ1-3; D ambiguous. The CDR3 runs 14 residues. Germline lookup yields CDR1 ENHRY and CDR2 SYGVKD. The germline V and J ends were trimmed by 0 bases and 4 bases, with 7 bases remaining between them. The CDR3 DNA reads as TGTGCCATCAGTGAGTCGGTAGAGGGAAACACCATATATTTT. Its translation: CAISESVEGNTIYF.

This chain links TRBV27 with TRBJ2-5, with 8 bases identical to TRBD1. Germline assignment: CDR1 MNHEY and CDR2 SMNVEV (reference sequence). The CDR3 contains 11 residues. With 6 bases clipped from V and 13 bases from J, the junction kept 7 bases outside the gene matches. CDR3 nucleotides: TGTGCCAGCAGGTTCCGGGGACAGGCGTACTTC. Residues: CASRFRGQAYF.

The gene calls are TRBV15 and TRBJ1-2, with 10 bases matching TRBD1. The CDR3 contains 16 residues. Per the germline V gene, CDR1 is LNHNV and CDR2 is YYDKDF (reference sequence). Trimming removed 0 bases from V and 7 bases from J; junction bases left unmatched: 8. The CDR3 sequence is CATSREDRGELFGYTF. The CDR3 DNA sequence: TGTGCCACCAGCAGAGAGGACAGGGGGGAACTTTTTGGCTACACCTTC. Combining the CDR3 with reference TRBV15 and TRBJ1-2 gives the whole variable domain DAMVIQNPRYQVTQFGKPVTLSCSQTLNHNVMYWYQQKSSQAPKLLFHYYDKDFNNEADTPDNFQSRRPNTSFCFLDIRSPGLGDTAMYLCATSREDRGELFGYTFGSGTRLTVV.

V is TRBV9 and J is TRBJ2-1; the D is unclear. Deletions cut 1 base from V and 2 bases from J, with 13 bases between. Germline CDR1 and CDR2: SGDLS and YYNGEE. The length of the CDR3 is 16 residues. The CDR3 spells CASSVIGDGAYNEQFF. The CDR3, as DNA: TGTGCCAGCAGCGTAATCGGAGACGGTGCCTACAATGAGCAGTTCTTC. Filled out from reference TRBV9 and TRBJ2-1, the complete variable domain reads DSGVTQTPKHLITATGQRVTLRCSPRSGDLSVYWYQQSLDQGLQFLIQYYNGEERAKGNILERFSAQQFPDLHSELNLSSLELGDSALYFCASSVIGDGAYNEQFFGPGTRLTVL.

This sequence joins TRBV7-8 and TRBJ1-3; D uncertain. V lost 4 bases and J lost 0, with 7 bases in between. The CDR3 spans 14 residues. Germline lookup yields CDR1 SGHVS and CDR2 FQNEAQ. In DNA, the CDR3 is TGTGCCAGCAGCTCAGACACCTCTGGAAACACCATATATTTT. Translating gives CASSSDTSGNTIYF.

The rearrangement links TRBV11-2 to TRBJ1-2; 9 bases are a match to TRBD1. V lost 1 base and J lost 8; bases outside the gene matches: 5. CDR3 size: 14 residues. The germline V gene has CDR1 SGHAT and CDR2 FQNNGV. This CDR3 is CASSLGGQGNGYTF. The CDR3 DNA sequence: TGTGCCAGCAGCTTAGGGGGACAGGGCAACGGCTACACCTTC.

J is TRBJ2-1 and V is TRBV19, with D tentatively TRBD2 (5 bases). Per the germline V gene, CDR1 is LNHDA and CDR2 is SQIVND (reference sequence). V was trimmed by 3 bases and J by 6 bases, leaving 6 bases between them. The CDR3 is made up of 12 amino acids. The DNA for the CDR3 is TGTGCCAGTAGTATCGGGGTCAATGAGCAGTTCTTC. It encodes CASSIGVNEQFF.

The rearrangement joins TRBV7-6 to TRBJ1-1; TRBD1 matches at 7 bases. V trimming: 4 bases; J trimming: 4 bases; junction bases outside the gene matches: 9. The CDR3 contains 15 residues. Per germline, CDR1 SGHVS and CDR2 FNYEAQ. In nucleotides, the CDR3 is TGTGCCAGCAGCTCAGCTTACAGGGGACGCACTGAAGCTTTCTTT. Its protein is CASSSAYRGRTEAFF.

The genes are TRBV19 and TRBJ1-1; 7 nucleotides align to TRBD1. CDR1 and CDR2 (germline): LNHDA, SQIVND (reference sequence). This CDR3 is 16 amino acids long. V trimming: 5 bases; J trimming: 0 bases; junction bases outside the gene matches: 9. This CDR3 is CASSSPLGQMNTEAFF. The CDR3 DNA sequence: TGTGCCAGTAGTTCCCCACTGGGACAGATGAACACTGAAGCTTTCTTT.

The rearrangement uses TRBV5-1 and TRBJ2-3; TRBD2 might be the D (6 bases). CDR3 length: 14 residues. Trimming shortened V by 5 bases and J by 4 bases, and 14 bases separated the two germline ends. The germline V gene has CDR1 SGHRS and CDR2 YFSETQ. CDR3 in DNA: TGCGCCAGCAGGCGTGGGACTGACTCAGATACGCAGTATTTT. It is translated as CASRRGTDSDTQYF.

The chain uses TRBV19 and TRBJ1-1; a possible D gene is TRBD1 (6 bases). Between the trimmed V and J ends, which lost 5 bases and 5 bases, there was a span of 15 bases. The CDR3 contains 14 residues. Germline CDR1 LNHDA, CDR2 SQIVND (reference sequence). CDR3 DNA: TGTGCCAGTAGTCGCAGGGGTTTCGGGACTGAAGCTTTCTTT. This codes for CASSRRGFGTEAFF.

This chain uses TRBV12-3 or TRBV12-4 with TRBJ2-1; D is ambiguous. V was cut by 3 bases and J by 9 bases, with 9 bases left in between. The CDR3 runs 12 residues. CDR3 nucleotide sequence: TGTGCCAGCAGTTTTTTAGCTAGTGAGCAGTTCTTC. Its translation: CASSFLASEQFF.

The chain couples TRBV4-1 to TRBJ2-7, with 9 bases fitting TRBD2. The CDR3 consists of 15 residues. Trimming at V came to 2 bases and at J to 4 bases, leaving 6 bases not matched to a gene. Germline CDR1 MGHRA, CDR2 YSYEKL. Here the CDR3 DNA reads TGCGCCAGCAGCCAACGGGCTAGCGGGAATTACGAGCAGTACTTC. Residues: CASSQRASGNYEQYF.

The chain combines TRBV9 with TRBJ2-3, with D unclear. CDR3 size: 17 residues. V was clipped by 0 bases and J by 2 bases, with 16 bases between them. The germline gives CDR1 SGDLS, CDR2 YYNGEE. CDR3 sequence (DNA): TGTGCCAGCAGCGTAGCCCCGACTGGAAGTCTCACAGATACGCAGTATTTT. This sequence encodes CASSVAPTGSLTDTQYF.

The V and J genes are TRBV2 and TRBJ2-2; TRBD2 matches at 7 bases. The CDR3 runs 15 residues. V shed 4 bases and J 5 bases; nucleotides not matched to a gene: 7. CDR1 SNHLY and CDR2 FYNNEI come from the germline V gene. As DNA, the CDR3 is TGTGCCAGCAGTGGACTAGCCCCGAGAACCGGGGAGCTGTTTTTT. Protein: CASSGLAPRTGELFF.

The V call is TRBV11-3, the J call TRBJ2-5, with D hard to call. The CDR3 runs 14 residues. Trimming shortened V by 0 bases and J by 5 bases, and 10 bases separated the two germline ends. Germline CDR1 reads SGHNT; CDR2 reads YENEEA. The chain's CDR3 is CASSLDANSETQYF. CDR3 sequence (DNA): TGTGCCAGCAGCTTAGATGCGAACTCTGAGACCCAGTACTTC.

The chain links TRBV3-1 (or the pseudogene TRBV3-2) to TRBJ1-6; D not certain. The CDR3 extends over 13 amino acids. Germline assignment: CDR1 LGHDT and CDR2 YNNKEL (reference sequence). V lost 1 base, J lost 9 bases, and 7 bases lay in between. CDR3 sequence: CASSQASSSPLHF. The DNA of the CDR3 is TGTGCCAGCAGCCAAGCGTCGTCTTCACCCCTCCACTTT.

Only a few counts were recorded for this clone. J is TRBJ1-6 and V is TRBV5-8, with unresolved D. Germline V lookup: CDR1 SGHTS, CDR2 YDEGEE. Trimming shortened V by 0 bases and J by 7 bases, and 11 bases separated the two germline ends. The CDR3 sequence is 15 residues long. The CDR3 DNA follows: TGTGCCAGCAGCTTGGAGACCCGGAGAAATTCACCCCTCCACTTT. Its translation is CASSLETRRNSPLHF. The full variable domain, in which reference TRBV5-8 and TRBJ1-6 provide the parts outside the CDR3, is EAGVTQSPTHLIKTRGQQATLRCSPISGHTSVYWYQQALGLGLQFLLWYDEGEERNRGNFPPRFSGRQFPNYSSELNVNALELEDSALYLCASSLETRRNSPLHFGNGTRLTVT.

This chain links TRBV4-2 with TRBJ1-2, with D possibly TRBD1 on 6 matching bases. Looked up from germline, CDR1 is LGHNA and CDR2 is YNFKEQ. The CDR3 loop spans 15 amino acids. V was cut by 4 bases and J by 6 bases, with 18 bases left in between. CDR3 DNA sequence: TGTGCCAGCAGCCCAGACCGGGGCAGGGGAGATGGCTACACCTTC. Translation gives CASSPDRGRGDGYTF.